The next 5 T cell receptor beta chains were all read from a single sample in a study of T cell responses to AZD1222 COVID-19 vaccine. Clones were read by immunoSEQ multiplex PCR, and TCRdb kept only the in-frame ones, dropping some. The sample carries fewer than 100,000 clones, nearly 90% recorded once. The source material was peripheral blood, sampled on day 0 of AZD1222 vaccination. The receptors were gathered from an adult in good health.

The genes are TRBV5-1 and TRBJ1-1; TRBD1 matches at 8 bases. Germline CDR1 and CDR2: SGHRS and YFSETQ. The CDR3 sequence is 15 residues long. J lost 0 bases, V lost 5 bases, and 6 bases had no gene match. The CDR3 sequence: CASRHQGAMNTEAFF. In DNA form, the CDR3 reads TGCGCCAGCAGACACCAGGGGGCGATGAACACTGAAGCTTTCTTT. Supplemented by reference TRBV5-1 and TRBJ1-1, the full variable domain reads KAGVTQTPRYLIKTRGQQVTLSCSPISGHRSVSWYQQTPGQGLQFLFEYFSETQRNKGNFPGRFSGRQFSNSRSEMNVSTLELGDSALYLCASRHQGAMNTEAFFGQGTRLTVV.

This chain links TRBV18 with TRBJ2-7; 7 nucleotides align to TRBD1. V was pared by 0 bases and J by 3 bases, with 2 bases of the junction left unmatched. There are 14 residues in the CDR3. Germline V gene lookup returns CDR1 KGHSH and CDR2 LQKENI. The CDR3 protein is CASSPPGQNYEQYF. In DNA, the CDR3 is TGTGCCAGCTCACCACCGGGACAGAACTACGAGCAGTACTTC. The variable domain in full, with the rest retrieved from reference TRBV18 and TRBJ2-7, is NAGVMQNPRHLVRRRGQEARLRCSPMKGHSHVYWYRQLPEEGLKFMVYLQKENIIDESGMPKERFSAEFPKEGPSILRIQQVVRGDSAAYFCASSPPGQNYEQYFGPGTRLTVT.

The chain employs TRBV1 and TRBJ1-1; the tabulated D call, TRBD1, remains unverified against the DNA. TRBV1 is noted as a pseudogene. The CDR3 extends over 12 amino acids. CDR3 sequence: CLWQGTGTEAFF. The DNA of the CDR3 is TGCCTATGGCAGGGGACGGGCACTGAAGCTTTCTTT.

This clone was recorded only once. The gene calls are TRBV7-8 and TRBJ2-3, with TRBD2 matching 11 bases. V gave up 3 bases and J gave up 0 bases; unmatched junction bases: 2. The CDR3 runs to 16 residues. Germline lookup yields CDR1 SGHVS and CDR2 FQNEAQ. Written as DNA, the CDR3 is TGTGCCAGCAGCTTGAGACTAGCGGGGAGCACAGATACGCAGTATTTT. This sequence encodes CASSLRLAGSTDTQYF. Complete variable domain (other parts from reference TRBV7-8 and TRBJ2-3): GAGVSQSPRYKVAKRGQDVALRCDPISGHVSLFWYQQALGQGPEFLTYFQNEAQLDKSGLPSDRFFAERPEGSVSTLKIQRTQQEDSAVYLCASSLRLAGSTDTQYFGPGTRLTVL.

The chain combines TRBV25-1 with TRBJ1-1; 9 nucleotides align to TRBD1. With 1 base clipped from V and 0 bases from J, the junction kept 3 bases outside the gene matches. Germline-derived CDR1 and CDR2 are MGHDK and SYGVNS. The CDR3 has 16 residues. DNA for the CDR3: TGTGCCAGCAGTGAATTTGGGACAGGGTTGAACACTGAAGCTTTCTTT. Protein product: CASSEFGTGLNTEAFF.